This is a list of T cell receptor beta chains from one sample in a study of blood T cell repertoires in COVID-19. Some clones are missing from TCRdb's copy, which holds only in-frame ones; the method was immunoSEQ multiplex PCR. The data show about 66,000 clones, around 90% seen once. The sequenced sample consisted of peripheral blood. These receptor sequences come from a human donor in a cohort sampled during active COVID-19. CDR3s include the opening cysteine and the closing phenylalanine or tryptophan. D genes are given only for firm matches. Size is stated for part of the rows, as once, few or many counts, or as a class when the clone is expanded.

abundance,v_gene,j_gene,d_gene,CDR3nt,CDR3aa
.,TRBV6-2/TRBV6-3,TRBJ2-2,.,TGTGCCAGCAGCGAACTACAGGGTTACACCGGGGAGCTGTTTTTT,CASSELQGYTGELFF
.,TRBV6-5,TRBJ2-2,.,TGTGCCAGCACCCGGACTACGAGGACCGGGGAGCTGTTTTTT,CASTRTTRTGELFF
once,TRBV7-2,TRBJ2-5,.,TGTGCCAGCAGCTTGGGGCCAACCGTTCAAGAGACCCAGTACTTC,CASSLGPTVQETQYF
.,TRBV19,TRBJ1-1,.,TGTGCCAGTAGTATAGACAGGGGAAACACTGAAGCTTTCTTT,CASSIDRGNTEAFF
.,TRBV4-2,TRBJ1-3,TRBD1,TGTGCCAGCAGCCAGGTGGACAGGGATCCTGGAAACACCATATATTTT,CASSQVDRDPGNTIYF
.,TRBV18,TRBJ2-1,.,TGTGCCAGCTCACCATTAGTTTCCTCGAGCTCCTACAATGAGCAGTTCTTC,CASSPLVSSSSYNEQFF
.,TRBV7-2,TRBJ1-6,TRBD1,TGTGCCAGCAGCCCGGGACAGCAGAATGACCTCCACTTT,CASSPGQQNDLHF
.,TRBV18,TRBJ1-1,.,TGTGCCAGCTCACTCACAGCCCGGAACACTGAAGCTTTCTTT,CASSLTARNTEAFF
.,TRBV7-9,TRBJ2-1,.,TGTGCCAGCAGCTTGGTGGGGCCGTCCTCCAATGAGCAGTTCTTC,CASSLVGPSSNEQFF
.,TRBV27,TRBJ1-5,TRBD1,TGTGCCAGCAGTTTATTAGGGACAGGGAGGGGACATCAGCCCCAGCATTTT,CASSLLGTGRGHQPQHF
once,TRBV11-1,TRBJ2-2,TRBD2,TGTGCCAGCAGACCCTTCGCGGGGGGGCCCGGGGAGCTGTTTTTT,CASRPFAGGPGELFF
once,TRBV2,TRBJ2-1,TRBD1,TGTGCCAGCAGTTTACAGGGGGGTGAGCAGTTCTTC,CASSLQGGEQFF
.,TRBV16,TRBJ2-7,.,TGTGCCAGCGGAAAAAGTGGGGGCCTATCCTACGAGCAGTACTTC,CASGKSGGLSYEQYF
.,TRBV6-5,TRBJ1-2,TRBD1,TGTGCCAGCAGCCGACTAAAACAGGGGACCTATGGCTACACCTTC,CASSRLKQGTYGYTF
.,TRBV28,TRBJ2-1,.,TGTGCCAGCAGCACTTTAACCCCGGTGTACAATGAGCAGTTCTTC,CASSTLTPVYNEQFF
.,TRBV4-2,TRBJ2-3,TRBD2,TGTGCCAGCAGCCAAGTGACTAGCGGTTATACAGATACGCAGTATTTT,CASSQVTSGYTDTQYF
.,TRBV19,TRBJ2-2,.,TGTGCCAGTAGCCGACAGGGAGGCACCGGGGAGCTGTTTTTT,CASSRQGGTGELFF
.,TRBV6-5,TRBJ2-7,TRBD2,TGTGCCAGCAGTACCACGGGGGGTTACGAGCAGTACTTC,CASSTTGGYEQYF
.,TRBV9,TRBJ2-3,.,TGTGCCAGCAGTGGGAGGGATACGCAGTATTTT,CASSGRDTQYF
.,TRBV11-3,TRBJ2-1,TRBD2,TGTGCCAGCAGCACCCGGACTAGCGGATACAATGAGCAGTTCTTC,CASSTRTSGYNEQFF
.,TRBV6-5,TRBJ1-1,TRBD1,TGTGCCAGCAGTCGGGACAGGGGGGTTGCTTTCTTT,CASSRDRGVAFF
.,TRBV18,TRBJ2-1,TRBD2,TGTGCCAGCTCACCACCGGGCGGGAGCCCCAGTAATGAGCAGTTCTTC,CASSPPGGSPSNEQFF
.,TRBV3-1/TRBV3-2,TRBJ2-3,TRBD2,TGTGCCAGCAGCCCACGGCCGCTAGCGGGGGCTTGGTCGGATACGCAGTATTTT,CASSPRPLAGAWSDTQYF
.,TRBV19,TRBJ2-3,.,TGTGCCAGTAGTCCCCCGGGACACGGTACGCAGTATTTT,CASSPPGHGTQYF
.,TRBV7-2,TRBJ2-3,.,TGTGCCAGCAGCTTCCCCCCTGGCACAGATACGCAGTATTTT,CASSFPPGTDTQYF
.,TRBV28,TRBJ2-1,TRBD2,TGTGCCAGCAGCCCTAGGGCGAGCGGGATATACAATGAGCAGTTCTTC,CASSPRASGIYNEQFF
.,TRBV7-2,TRBJ1-5,TRBD1,TGTGCCAGCAGCTTAGACGGCAGGGGGCAGCATTTT,CASSLDGRGQHF
.,TRBV29-1,TRBJ1-2,.,TGCAGCGTTGAGAGACAGGCTAGCTACACCTTC,CSVERQASYTF
.,TRBV6-5,TRBJ2-1,TRBD2,TGTGCCAGCAGTTACACGTTAGCGGGAAGCAATGAGCAGTTCTTC,CASSYTLAGSNEQFF
.,TRBV7-8,TRBJ1-1,.,TGTGCCAGCAGCTTAGAATTGGAGATGAACACTGAAGCTTTCTTT,CASSLELEMNTEAFF
.,TRBV6-2/TRBV6-3,TRBJ2-1,TRBD2,TGTGCCAGCAGTTACTCGAAAGCGGGAGAAGGGGCATACAATGAGCAGTTCTTC,CASSYSKAGEGAYNEQFF
.,TRBV7-3,TRBJ2-5,.,TGTGCCAGCAGCTTAAATAGAGGAGAGACCCAGTACTTC,CASSLNRGETQYF
once,TRBV28,TRBJ1-1,.,TGTGCGTCAGGCACTGAAGCTTTCTTT,CASGTEAFF
few,TRBV19,TRBJ1-5,TRBD1,TGTGCCAGTAGTATCGACAGGGGGCAGGGGCAGCCCCAGCATTTT,CASSIDRGQGQPQHF
.,TRBV28,TRBJ1-2,TRBD1,TGTGCCAGCAGTCGAACAGGGGTTCTCTTAAGAGGTGATGGCTACACCTTC,CASSRTGVLLRGDGYTF
.,TRBV29-1,TRBJ2-7,TRBD1,TGCAGCGTTGGGACAGGGACGACCTACGAGCAGTACTTC,CSVGTGTTYEQYF
.,TRBV19,TRBJ1-4,.,TGTGCCAGTAGTCCATTGGGACAAGATGGGGAAAAACTGTTTTTT,CASSPLGQDGEKLFF
.,TRBV14,TRBJ1-1,TRBD1,TGTGCCAGCAGCCAGCCCAGGGGGCGCAGGAGTGAAGCTTTCTTT,CASSQPRGRRSEAFF
.,TRBV2,TRBJ1-4,TRBD1,TGTGCCACCACCGGGGGACAGGTGATGGAAAAACTGTTTTTT,CATTGGQVMEKLFF
.,TRBV7-2,TRBJ1-5,.,TGTGCCAGCAGCCGCGGGGGGCGGGGGTATAGCAATCAGCCCCAGCATTTT,CASSRGGRGYSNQPQHF
.,TRBV29-1,TRBJ2-1,.,TGCAGCGTTGGTTCCTATGAGCAGTTCTTC,CSVGSYEQFF
.,TRBV14,TRBJ1-2,.,TGTGCCAGCAGCCAAGCGCTCGGAGGATATGGCTACACCTTC,CASSQALGGYGYTF
.,TRBV5-4,TRBJ2-3,.,TGTGCCAGCAGCTCAGGAGGCAGCACAGATACGCAGTATTTT,CASSSGGSTDTQYF
once,TRBV5-1,TRBJ2-2,TRBD1,TGCGCCAGCAGTCAGGGGGTGGACACCGGGGAGCTGTTTTTT,CASSQGVDTGELFF
.,TRBV5-1,TRBJ2-1,.,TGCGCCAGCAGCTTGTGGAGTGGAGCGTACAATGAGCAGTTCTTC,CASSLWSGAYNEQFF
.,TRBV2,TRBJ2-3,.,TGTGCCAGCAGTGTGAGAGGGGGGGAGGATACGCAGTATTTT,CASSVRGGEDTQYF
.,TRBV7-8,TRBJ2-7,.,TGTGCCAGCAGCGTCTCAGGGAAATACTACGAGCAGTACTTC,CASSVSGKYYEQYF
.,TRBV28,TRBJ2-7,TRBD1,TGTGCCACCAGACGGCTACAGGGGGCAGGGTACGAGCAGTACTTC,CATRRLQGAGYEQYF
.,TRBV5-4,TRBJ2-1,.,TGTGCCAGCAGCTTCGATTCGGTTGGTACAGTTCGAAGCAATGAGCAGTTCTTC,CASSFDSVGTVRSNEQFF
.,TRBV9,TRBJ2-7,TRBD1,TGTGCCAGCAGCGTAGGGGACAGAAACTACGAGCAGTACTTC,CASSVGDRNYEQYF
.,TRBV5-1,TRBJ1-3,TRBD1,TGCGCCAGCAGCCAGGGACAGAGTGGAAACACCATATATTTT,CASSQGQSGNTIYF
.,TRBV6-5,TRBJ2-1,.,TGTGCCAGCAGCCCCACCTACAATGAGCAGTTCTTC,CASSPTYNEQFF
once,TRBV7-8,TRBJ1-5,TRBD1,TGTGCCAGCAGCGCCGGGACAGGGGCTAGCAATCAGCCCCAGCATTTT,CASSAGTGASNQPQHF
.,TRBV6-5,TRBJ1-3,TRBD1,TGTGCCACCTCGGGACAGGGGGCAGACACCATATATTTT,CATSGQGADTIYF
once,TRBV4-3,TRBJ1-5,TRBD1,TGCGCCAGCAGCCAGACAGGGGATCGCAATCAGCCCCAGCATTTT,CASSQTGDRNQPQHF
.,TRBV7-2,TRBJ2-2,TRBD2,TGTGCCAGCAGCTTAGATCGGGGGGGCACCGGGGAGCTGTTTTTT,CASSLDRGGTGELFF
few,TRBV3-1/TRBV3-2,TRBJ2-3,.,TGTGCCAGCAGCTCCACCCCGGACGGGGCAGATACGCAGTATTTT,CASSSTPDGADTQYF
.,TRBV7-2,TRBJ2-2,TRBD1,TGTGCCAGCAGCTTAAGGGGGACAGGGGTTACCGGGGAGCTGTTTTTT,CASSLRGTGVTGELFF
.,TRBV6-5,TRBJ2-3,.,TGTGCCAGCAGGCAACCGACGGGATCCACAGATACGCAGTATTTT,CASRQPTGSTDTQYF